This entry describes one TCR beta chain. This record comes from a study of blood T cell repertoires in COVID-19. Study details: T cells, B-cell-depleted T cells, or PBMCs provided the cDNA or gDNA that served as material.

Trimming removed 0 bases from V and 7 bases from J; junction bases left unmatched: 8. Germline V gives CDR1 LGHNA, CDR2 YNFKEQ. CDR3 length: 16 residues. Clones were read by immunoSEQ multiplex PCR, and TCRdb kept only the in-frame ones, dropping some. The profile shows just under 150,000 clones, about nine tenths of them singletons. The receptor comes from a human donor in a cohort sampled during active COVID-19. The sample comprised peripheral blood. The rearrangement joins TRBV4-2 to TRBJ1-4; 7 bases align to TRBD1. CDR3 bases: TGTGCCAGCAGCCAAGATACAGGGGAGTGGGTTGAAAAACTGTTTTTT. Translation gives CASSQDTGEWVEKLFF.